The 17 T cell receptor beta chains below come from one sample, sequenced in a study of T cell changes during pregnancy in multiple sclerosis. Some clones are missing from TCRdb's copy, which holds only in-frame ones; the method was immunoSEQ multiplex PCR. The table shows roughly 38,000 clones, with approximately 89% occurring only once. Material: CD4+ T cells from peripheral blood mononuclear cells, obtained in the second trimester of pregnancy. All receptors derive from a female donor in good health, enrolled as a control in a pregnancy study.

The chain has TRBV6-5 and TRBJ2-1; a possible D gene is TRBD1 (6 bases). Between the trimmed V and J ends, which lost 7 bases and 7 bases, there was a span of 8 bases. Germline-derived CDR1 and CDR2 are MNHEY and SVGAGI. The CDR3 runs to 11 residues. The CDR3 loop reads CASIRGNEQFF. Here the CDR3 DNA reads TGTGCCAGCATCAGGGGAAATGAGCAGTTCTTC.

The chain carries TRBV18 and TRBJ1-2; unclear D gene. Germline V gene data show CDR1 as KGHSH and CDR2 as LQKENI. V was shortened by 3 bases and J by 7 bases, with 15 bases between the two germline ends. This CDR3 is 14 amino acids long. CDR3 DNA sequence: TGTGCCAGCTCACCCGGGGTCGCGAATCCTGGCTACACCTTC. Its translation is CASSPGVANPGYTF. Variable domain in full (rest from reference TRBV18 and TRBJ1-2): NAGVMQNPRHLVRRRGQEARLRCSPMKGHSHVYWYRQLPEEGLKFMVYLQKENIIDESGMPKERFSAEFPKEGPSILRIQQVVRGDSAAYFCASSPGVANPGYTFGSGTRLTVV.

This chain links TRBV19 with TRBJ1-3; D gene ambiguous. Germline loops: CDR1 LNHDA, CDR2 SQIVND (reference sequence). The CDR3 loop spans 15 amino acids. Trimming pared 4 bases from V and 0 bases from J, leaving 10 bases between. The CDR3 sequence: CASSTAASSGNTIYF. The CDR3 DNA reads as TGTGCCAGTAGTACCGCAGCTAGCTCTGGAAACACCATATATTTT.

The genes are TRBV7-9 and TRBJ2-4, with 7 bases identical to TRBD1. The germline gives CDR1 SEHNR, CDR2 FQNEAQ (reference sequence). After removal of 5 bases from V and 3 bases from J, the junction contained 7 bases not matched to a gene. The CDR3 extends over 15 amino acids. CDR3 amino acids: CASSQRQGDKNIQYF. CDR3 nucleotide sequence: TGTGCCAGCAGCCAGAGACAGGGAGACAAAAACATTCAGTACTTC.

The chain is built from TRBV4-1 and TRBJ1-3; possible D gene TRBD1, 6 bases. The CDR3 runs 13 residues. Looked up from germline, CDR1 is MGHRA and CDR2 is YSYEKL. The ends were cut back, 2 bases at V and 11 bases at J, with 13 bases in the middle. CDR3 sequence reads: CASSQTRDTAIYF. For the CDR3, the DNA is TGCGCCAGCAGCCAAACCCGGGACACTGCCATATATTTT.

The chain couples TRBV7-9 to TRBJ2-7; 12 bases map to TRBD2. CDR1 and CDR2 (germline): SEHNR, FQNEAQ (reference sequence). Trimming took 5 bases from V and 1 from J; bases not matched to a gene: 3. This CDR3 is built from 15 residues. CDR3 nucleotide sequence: TGTGCCAGCAGCCAGACTAGCGGGGGATCCTACGAGCAGTACTTC. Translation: CASSQTSGGSYEQYF.

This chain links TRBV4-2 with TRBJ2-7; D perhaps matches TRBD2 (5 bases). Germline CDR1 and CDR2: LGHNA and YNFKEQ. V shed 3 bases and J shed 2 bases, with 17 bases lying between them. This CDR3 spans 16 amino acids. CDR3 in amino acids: CASSQEVGVRAYEQYF. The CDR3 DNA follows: TGTGCCAGCAGCCAGGAAGTGGGAGTAAGGGCCTACGAGCAGTACTTC.

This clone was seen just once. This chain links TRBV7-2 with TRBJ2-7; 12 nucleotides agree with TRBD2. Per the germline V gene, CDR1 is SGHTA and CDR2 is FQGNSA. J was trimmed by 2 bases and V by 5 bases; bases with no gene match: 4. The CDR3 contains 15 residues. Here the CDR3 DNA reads TGTGCCAGCAGCCTCAGACTAGCGGGGGCCTACGAGCAGTACTTC. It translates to CASSLRLAGAYEQYF.

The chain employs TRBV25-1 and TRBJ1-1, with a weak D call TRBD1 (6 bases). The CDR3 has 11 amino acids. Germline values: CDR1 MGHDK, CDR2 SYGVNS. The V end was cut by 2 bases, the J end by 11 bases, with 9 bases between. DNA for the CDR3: TGTGCCAGCAGTGAAACAGGGAGCGCTTTCTTT. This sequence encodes CASSETGSAFF.

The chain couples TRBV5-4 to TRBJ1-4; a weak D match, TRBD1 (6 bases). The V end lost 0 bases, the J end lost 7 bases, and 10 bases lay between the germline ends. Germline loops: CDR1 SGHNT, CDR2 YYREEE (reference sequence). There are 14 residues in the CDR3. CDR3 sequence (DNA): TGTGCCAGCAGCTTGGCAGGGGTGGGTGAAAAACTGTTTTTT. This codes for CASSLAGVGEKLFF.

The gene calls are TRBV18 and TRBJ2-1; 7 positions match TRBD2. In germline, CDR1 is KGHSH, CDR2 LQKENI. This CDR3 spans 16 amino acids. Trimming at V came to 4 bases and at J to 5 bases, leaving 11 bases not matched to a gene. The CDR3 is CASSQTGAGVDNEQFF. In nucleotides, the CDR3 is TGTGCCAGCTCACAGACCGGGGCGGGGGTCGACAATGAGCAGTTCTTC.

CDR3 DNA sequence: TGTGCCAGCAGCTCGGGACAGGGGGCGAAGCCCCAGCATTTT. Encoded protein: CASSSGQGAKPQHF. This chain joins TRBV28 and TRBJ1-5; 12 bases agree with TRBD1. Germline assignment: CDR1 MDHEN and CDR2 SYDVKM. The CDR3 is 14 residues long. Unmatched junction bases numbered 5, after V lost 6 bases and J lost 8 bases.

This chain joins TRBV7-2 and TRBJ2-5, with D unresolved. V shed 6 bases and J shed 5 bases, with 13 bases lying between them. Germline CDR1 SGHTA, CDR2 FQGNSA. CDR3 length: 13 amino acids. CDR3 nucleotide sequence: TGTGCCAGCAGGTTAATGGCGGCGGAGACCCAGTACTTC. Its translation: CASRLMAAETQYF.

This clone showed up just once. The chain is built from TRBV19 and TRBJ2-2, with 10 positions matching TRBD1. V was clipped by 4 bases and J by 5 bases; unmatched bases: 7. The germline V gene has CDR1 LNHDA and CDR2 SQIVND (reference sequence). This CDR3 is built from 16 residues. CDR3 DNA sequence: TGTGCCAGTAGTAGGACAGGGGGATTTCGGACCGGGGAGCTGTTTTTT. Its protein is CASSRTGGFRTGELFF.

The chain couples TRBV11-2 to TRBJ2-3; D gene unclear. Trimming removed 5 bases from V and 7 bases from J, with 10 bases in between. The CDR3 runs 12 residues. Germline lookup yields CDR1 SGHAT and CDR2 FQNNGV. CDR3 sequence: CASSTPRNTQYF. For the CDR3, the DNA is TGTGCCAGCAGCACCCCGAGGAATACGCAGTATTTT.

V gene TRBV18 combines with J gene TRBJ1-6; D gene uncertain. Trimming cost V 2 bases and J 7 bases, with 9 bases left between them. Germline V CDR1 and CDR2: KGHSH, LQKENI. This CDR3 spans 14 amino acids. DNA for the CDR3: TGTGCCAGCTCACCATATGACGGGAATTCACCCCTCCACTTT. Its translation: CASSPYDGNSPLHF.

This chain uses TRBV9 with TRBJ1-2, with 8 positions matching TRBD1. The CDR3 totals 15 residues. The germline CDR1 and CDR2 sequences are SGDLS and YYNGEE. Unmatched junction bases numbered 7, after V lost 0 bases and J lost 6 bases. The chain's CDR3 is CASSVVGQGANGYTF. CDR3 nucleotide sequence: TGTGCCAGCAGCGTAGTTGGCCAGGGGGCGAATGGCTACACCTTC.